A single sample gave rise to the 30 T cell receptor beta chains below, sequenced in a study of blood T cell repertoires in COVID-19. Profiling relied on immunoSEQ multiplex PCR, and the TCRdb table lists in-frame clones only, not all of them. The sample has about 400,000 clones, nearly 90% seen once. Sample: PBMCs or T cells enriched from blood (not recorded which). These TCRs come from a woman between 40 and 55 years old with acute COVID-19.

This clone has just a few counts. The chain carries TRBV7-9 and TRBJ1-1, with D possibly matching TRBD1 (5 bases). The V gene's germline CDR1 is SEHNR and CDR2 FQNEAQ (reference sequence). The CDR3 consists of 15 residues. V was trimmed by 0 bases and J by 4 bases, leaving 12 bases between them. The CDR3: CASSLAVFGGTEAFF. Written as DNA, the CDR3 is TGTGCCAGCAGCTTAGCGGTATTCGGGGGCACTGAAGCTTTCTTT.

CDR3: CASSQWDSLIPPLHF. The CDR3 DNA is TGTGCCAGCAGCCAATGGGACAGTTTAATTCCACCCCTCCACTTT. The chain combines TRBV3-1 (or the pseudogene TRBV3-2) with TRBJ1-6, with 7 bases lining up with TRBD1. The CDR3 extends over 15 amino acids. Germline V gene sequence: CDR1 LGHDT, CDR2 YNNKEL (reference sequence). The V gene end was trimmed by 2 bases and the J gene end by 11 bases; junction bases not matched to a gene: 9.

The chain recombines TRBV7-2 with TRBJ1-5; 8 positions match TRBD1. CDR1 and CDR2 from the germline V gene are SGHTA and FQGNSA. V was pared by 3 bases and J by 7 bases, with 5 bases of the junction left unmatched. CDR3 size: 14 residues. The CDR3, as DNA: TGTGCCAGCAGCTTGACAGGGGAAAAACAGCCCCAGCATTTT. It yields the protein CASSLTGEKQPQHF.

This chain joins TRBV15 and TRBJ1-1; possible D gene TRBD1, 5 bases. The CDR3 has 16 residues. Germline CDR1 is LNHNV and CDR2 is YYDKDF (reference sequence). V lost 1 base and J 0 bases, leaving 12 bases between the germline ends. The CDR3 loop reads CATSRAGFPMNTEAFF. Here the CDR3 DNA reads TGTGCCACCAGCAGAGCAGGGTTCCCCATGAACACTGAAGCTTTCTTT. The whole variable domain, remainder taken from reference TRBV15 and TRBJ1-1, is DAMVIQNPRYQVTQFGKPVTLSCSQTLNHNVMYWYQQKSSQAPKLLFHYYDKDFNNEADTPDNFQSRRPNTSFCFLDIRSPGLGDTAMYLCATSRAGFPMNTEAFFGQGTRLTVV.

Remarks on this clone: Within the sample, other DNA sequences also encode this same CDR3. This rearrangement joins TRBV2 to TRBJ2-5; D possibly corresponds to TRBD1 (6 bases). The CDR3 consists of 14 residues. V lost 4 bases and J lost 2, with 11 bases in between. The germline gives CDR1 SNHLY, CDR2 FYNNEI. The CDR3, as DNA: TGTGCCAGCAGTGGGAACAGGGCTCAAGAGACCCAGTACTTC. This codes for CASSGNRAQETQYF.

J is TRBJ1-4 and V is TRBV15, with D possibly being TRBD1 (6 bases). The CDR3 length is 16 residues. The germline V gene has CDR1 LNHNV and CDR2 YYDKDF (reference sequence). V was clipped by 3 bases and J by 2 bases, with 13 bases between them. The CDR3 region is CATSSTEGGTNEKLFF. DNA for the CDR3: TGTGCCACCAGCAGTACCGAGGGGGGGACTAATGAAAAACTGTTTTTT.

The chain recombines TRBV29-1 with TRBJ1-1; TRBD1 is a possible D gene (6 bases). This CDR3 comprises 14 residues. Germline values: CDR1 SQVTM, CDR2 ANQGSEA. The V gene lost 6 bases and the J gene lost 1 base, with 15 bases spanning the gap. The CDR3 sequence is CSVTVGAGNTEAFF. As DNA, the CDR3 is TGCAGCGTCACGGTGGGGGCTGGGAACACTGAAGCTTTCTTT. Full variable domain (missing parts from reference TRBV29-1 and TRBJ1-1): SAVISQKPSRDICQRGTSLTIQCQVDSQVTMMFWYRQQPGQSLTLIATANQGSEATYESGFVIDKFPISRPNLTFSTLTVSNMSPEDSSIYLCSVTVGAGNTEAFFGQGTRLTVV.

The chain links TRBV5-4 to TRBJ1-2, with TRBD1 as a possible D gene (5 bases). V lost 3 bases and J 0 bases, leaving 12 bases between the germline ends. The CDR3 extends over 15 amino acids. Germline V gene sequence: CDR1 SGHNT, CDR2 YYREEE (reference sequence). CDR3 sequence: CASSYPGRANYGYTF. The CDR3, as DNA: TGTGCCAGCAGCTACCCCGGCAGGGCTAACTATGGCTACACCTTC.

CDR3 nucleotide sequence: TGTGCCAGCAGCGTAGGGACAGGGGCCTACGAGCAGTACTTC. This codes for CASSVGTGAYEQYF. This chain connects TRBV9 to TRBJ2-7, with 9 bases fitting TRBD1. CDR3 length equals 14 residues. The V and J ends lost 0 bases and 2 bases, in that order; junction bases with no gene match: 0. Looked up from germline, CDR1 is SGDLS and CDR2 is YYNGEE.

A few counts support this clone. Other DNA sequences within the sample encode an identical CDR3. V is TRBV5-1 and J is TRBJ1-1; D might be TRBD1 (6 bases). Trimming took off 0 bases at V and 1 base at J, with 7 bases between the two ends. Germline V lookup: CDR1 SGHRS, CDR2 YFSETQ. The length of the CDR3 is 14 residues. CDR3 sequence: CASSLATGNTEAFF. The CDR3 nucleotides read TGCGCCAGCAGCTTGGCGACAGGGAACACTGAAGCTTTCTTT.

This chain joins TRBV23-1 and TRBJ2-7, with TRBD2 identical over 10 bases. TRBV23-1 is an open reading frame whose function is uncertain. This CDR3 spans 18 amino acids. The V and J ends lost 2 bases and 2 bases, in that order; junction bases with no gene match: 12. The CDR3 region is CASSQDCSSGGPTYEQYF. In nucleotides, the CDR3 is TGCGCCAGCAGTCAAGATTGCTCTAGCGGGGGCCCCACCTACGAGCAGTACTTC.

This CDR3 is CASSRRGAANTGELFF. CDR3 DNA: TGTGCCAGCAGCCGCAGGGGGGCAGCGAACACCGGGGAGCTGTTTTTT. The chain uses TRBV28 and TRBJ2-2, with D perhaps matching TRBD1 (7 bases). Germline V CDR1 and CDR2: MDHEN, SYDVKM. V was clipped by 6 bases and J by 0 bases, with 14 bases between them. This CDR3 has 16 residues.

The rearrangement links TRBV5-1 to TRBJ2-7, with 8 bases that match TRBD2. CDR1 and CDR2 from the germline V gene are SGHRS and YFSETQ. The V segment lost 3 bases and the J segment 4 bases; nucleotides outside the gene matches: 9. This CDR3 spans 15 amino acids. The CDR3 loop reads CASSWTGTRLYEQYF. The CDR3 nucleotides are TGCGCCAGCAGCTGGACCGGGACTAGACTTTACGAGCAGTACTTC.

This clone was detected only once. This rearrangement joins TRBV11-2 to TRBJ1-2; D is possibly TRBD1 (6 bases). Trimming left V 4 bases short and J 0 bases short, with 18 bases between. This CDR3 has 17 amino acids. Germline-derived CDR1 and CDR2 are SGHAT and FQNNGV. The CDR3 sequence is CASSSRRVQGANYGYTF. CDR3 coding DNA: TGTGCCAGCAGCTCAAGACGGGTACAGGGTGCTAACTATGGCTACACCTTC. Together with reference TRBV11-2 and TRBJ1-2, the CDR3 gives the full variable domain: EAGVAQSPRYKIIEKRQSVAFWCNPISGHATLYWYQQILGQGPKLLIQFQNNGVVDDSQLPKDRFSAERLKGVDSTLKIQPAKLEDSAVYLCASSSRRVQGANYGYTFGSGTRLTVV.

This clone appeared a few times. One end of the junction fails to match germline, which may point to a read error. The J gene is TRBJ2-5, the V gene TRBV7-9; 8 nucleotides agree with TRBD1. The CDR3 spans 17 residues. Germline V CDR1 and CDR2: SEHNR, FQNEAQ (reference sequence). CDR3 bases: TGTGCCAGCAGCTTACCTATCGGACAGGGCGCGCAAGGGACCCAGTACTTC. It yields the protein CASSLPIGQGAQGTQYF.

This sequence joins TRBV5-1 and TRBJ2-3, with D possibly matching TRBD2 (6 bases). Trimming took off 2 bases at V and 3 bases at J, with 7 bases between the two ends. The CDR3 has 13 residues. Germline CDR1 and CDR2: SGHRS and YFSETQ. CDR3 coding DNA: TGCGCCAGCAGCTTTGGGGGGACAGATACGCAGTATTTT. It encodes CASSFGGTDTQYF.

The chain is built from TRBV9 and TRBJ2-3, with 7 bases lining up with TRBD2. The germline V gene encodes CDR1 SGDLS and CDR2 YYNGEE. The CDR3 totals 14 residues. V shed 3 bases, J shed 2 bases, and the junction held 3 bases outside the gene matches. The CDR3 DNA is TGTGCCAGCAGCGAGGGGAGGGCCACAGATACGCAGTATTTT. Translation: CASSEGRATDTQYF.

The table lists this clone with a few counts. J is TRBJ1-5 and V is TRBV27, with TRBD1 matching 8 bases. This CDR3 is built from 15 residues. With 5 bases clipped from V and 2 bases from J, the junction kept 5 bases outside the gene matches. Germline V gene sequence: CDR1 MNHEY, CDR2 SMNVEV (reference sequence). The CDR3 here is CASSNRGFGNQPQHF. The CDR3 DNA reads as TGTGCCAGCAGTAACAGGGGGTTTGGCAATCAGCCCCAGCATTTT.

This chain links TRBV19 with TRBJ1-2; D remains unclear. Looked up from germline, CDR1 is LNHDA and CDR2 is SQIVND (reference sequence). The V end lost 3 bases, the J end lost 3 bases, and 11 bases lay between the germline ends. The CDR3 spans 14 residues. The CDR3 loop reads CASSISRVDYGYTF. The CDR3 coding sequence is TGTGCCAGTAGTATTTCCCGGGTGGACTATGGCTACACCTTC.

The chain joins TRBV6-5 to TRBJ1-1; a possible D gene is TRBD1 (6 bases). Germline V gives CDR1 MNHEY, CDR2 SVGAGI. V shed 8 bases and J shed 5 bases, with 21 bases lying between them. CDR3 length equals 15 residues. The CDR3 DNA reads as TGTGCCAGCTTGAAGGACAGCGCCTCGGGAACTGAAGCTTTCTTT. Its protein is CASLKDSASGTEAFF.

The V call is TRBV27, the J call TRBJ2-1; TRBD2 aligns across 10 bases. Germline-derived CDR1 and CDR2 are MNHEY and SMNVEV (reference sequence). This CDR3 has 15 residues. The V gene end was trimmed by 1 base and the J gene end by 9 bases; junction bases not matched to a gene: 6. In DNA, the CDR3 is TGTGCCAGCAGTTTATGGAGCGGGGGGGCCGGTGAGCAGTTCTTC. As protein: CASSLWSGGAGEQFF.

This clone occurred a few times. The chain employs TRBV2 and TRBJ1-1; D perhaps matches TRBD1 (5 bases). Germline-derived CDR1 and CDR2 are SNHLY and FYNNEI. The CDR3 contains 14 residues. The V and J ends lost 1 base and 1 base respectively, with 7 bases between them. The CDR3 sequence is CASSEDTGNTEAFF. The DNA for the CDR3 is TGTGCCAGCAGTGAAGATACAGGGAACACTGAAGCTTTCTTT.

The genes are TRBV20-1 and TRBJ2-1; 12 positions agree with TRBD1. The J segment lost 7 bases and the V segment lost 3 bases, leaving 7 bases of the junction unmatched. Germline V gene data show CDR1 as DFQATT and CDR2 as SNEGSKA (reference sequence). The CDR3 length is 15 residues. CDR3 DNA: TGCAGTGCTAGTGCCGGGACAGGGGGCTTTAATGAGCAGTTCTTC. This codes for CSASAGTGGFNEQFF.

This clone was observed a few times. The chain employs TRBV19 and TRBJ1-5; TRBD1 might be the D (5 bases). Looked up from germline, CDR1 is LNHDA and CDR2 is SQIVND (reference sequence). V dropped 5 bases and J dropped 0 bases, with 14 bases sitting between them. The CDR3 length is 16 residues. The CDR3 coding sequence is TGTGCCAGTAGTCTCCCGCAGGGTACTAGCAATCAGCCCCAGCATTTT. It yields the protein CASSLPQGTSNQPQHF. The complete variable domain, with remaining parts taken from reference TRBV19 and TRBJ1-5, reads DGGITQSPKYLFRKEGQNVTLSCEQNLNHDAMYWYRQDPGQGLRLIYYSQIVNDFQKGDIAEGYSVSREKKESFPLTVTSAQKNPTAFYLCASSLPQGTSNQPQHFGDGTRLSIL.

The CDR3 sequence: CASRKDRGPYEQYF. CDR3 DNA: TGTGCATCTAGGAAGGACAGGGGACCCTACGAGCAGTACTTC. The rearrangement links TRBV6-1 to TRBJ2-7, with 9 bases identical to TRBD1. The CDR3 contains 14 residues. Germline V lookup: CDR1 MNHNS, CDR2 SASEGT.

J is TRBJ1-4 and V is TRBV12-3 or TRBV12-4; D gene unclear. This CDR3 region has 13 residues. Trimming took off 2 bases at V and 8 bases at J, with 9 bases between the two ends. CDR3 nucleotide sequence: TGTGCCAGCAGTTTATCCCCCAGGGAAAAACTGTTTTTT. Its translation: CASSLSPREKLFF.

The J gene is TRBJ2-5, the V gene TRBV30, with 12 nucleotides matching TRBD2. The germline CDR1 and CDR2 sequences are GTSNPN and SVGIG (reference sequence). CDR3 length: 15 residues. V lost 4 bases, J lost 4 bases, and 7 bases stayed unmatched. CDR3: CAWTGGTSGRETQYF. DNA of the CDR3: TGTGCCTGGACGGGGGGGACTAGCGGGCGAGAGACCCAGTACTTC.

In DNA, the CDR3 is TGTGCCAGCAGCTTAGTTCTAGCGGGGAACACCGGGGAGCTGTTTTTT. Its protein is CASSLVLAGNTGELFF. The V and J genes are TRBV7-6 and TRBJ2-2, with 8 bases aligning to TRBD2. The CDR3 is 16 residues long. CDR1 is SGHVS and CDR2 is FNYEAQ in the germline V gene. The ends lost 1 base at V and 1 base at J; junction bases unmatched: 2.

On this clone itself: Within the sample, other DNA sequences also encode this same CDR3. The rearrangement links TRBV5-4 to TRBJ2-3; maybe TRBD2 (6 bases). The V end was cut by 4 bases, the J end by 3 bases, with 12 bases between. The CDR3 has 14 residues. Germline values: CDR1 SGHNT, CDR2 YYREEE (reference sequence). In nucleotides, the CDR3 is TGTGCCAGCAGCCTGCGTGGGGGGACAGATACGCAGTATTTT. It specifies CASSLRGGTDTQYF. Variable domain in full (rest from reference TRBV5-4 and TRBJ2-3): ETGVTQSPTHLIKTRGQQVTLRCSSQSGHNTVSWYQQALGQGPQFIFQYYREEENGRGNFPPRFSGLQFPNYSSELNVNALELDDSALYLCASSLRGGTDTQYFGPGTRLTVL.

The table lists this clone with a few counts. The rearrangement uses TRBV7-2 and TRBJ1-1, with D tentatively TRBD1 (5 bases). Germline CDR1 is SGHTA and CDR2 is FQGNSA. The CDR3 covers 18 residues. The V gene lost 5 bases and the J gene lost 0 bases, with 22 bases spanning the gap. The DNA for the CDR3 is TGTGCCAGCAGCAAACCCTGGGGGGGGGAGAGAATGAACACTGAAGCTTTCTTT. It codes for CASSKPWGGERMNTEAFF. The full variable domain, with the rest looked up from reference TRBV7-2 and TRBJ1-1, is GAGVSQSPSNKVTEKGKDVELRCDPISGHTALYWYRQSLGQGLEFLIYFQGNSAPDKSGLPSDRFSAERTGGSVSTLTIQRTQQEDSAVYLCASSKPWGGERMNTEAFFGQGTRLTVV.